These 32 T cell receptor beta chains share one sample of origin, sequenced in a study of Graves' ophthalmopathy and Graves' hyperthyroidism. For repertoire sequencing, the TCR beta CDR3 regions were amplified from RNA transcripts. HTBI primers were used in a first-round RT-PCR, which preceded a second-round multiplex PCR. TCRdb reprocessed the multiplex PCR reads with MiXCR, giving one entry per CDR3 protein. The table records more than 1,000,000 distinct CDR3 sequences, about two fifths of them present only once. Input material: peripheral blood or thyroid tissue (not recorded which). The receptors derive from an adult man with Graves' hyperthyroidism.

Ten or more counts support this clonotype. The chain recombines TRBV19 with TRBJ1-4, with TRBD1 identical over 9 bases. Germline V gives CDR1 LNHDA, CDR2 SQIVND (reference sequence). With 5 bases clipped from V and 10 bases from J, the junction kept 11 bases outside the gene matches. This CDR3 spans 15 amino acids. CDR3 in amino acids: CASSASGTGSGKLFF. The CDR3, as DNA: TGTGCCAGTAGTGCTTCCGGGACAGGGAGCGGAAAACTGTTTTTT.

This clonotype was observed a few times. The genes are TRBV30 and TRBJ1-6; D perhaps matches TRBD1 (6 bases). Trimming removed 5 bases at V and 7 bases at J, with 15 bases between. This CDR3 contains 14 residues. Germline CDR1 reads GTSNPN; CDR2 reads SVGIG (reference sequence). CDR3 sequence: CAWGGGTGNSPLHF. DNA of the CDR3: TGTGCCTGGGGAGGGGGGACTGGCAATTCACCCCTCCACTTT. Based on the CDR3 plus reference TRBV30 and TRBJ1-6, the full variable domain is SQTIHQWPATLVQPVGSPLSLECTVEGTSNPNLYWYRQAAGRGLQLLFYSVGIGQISSEVPQNLSASRPQDRQFILSSKKLLLSDSGFYLCAWGGGTGNSPLHFGNGTRLTVT.

CDR3 coding DNA: TGCGCCAGCAGCCCGACTTGGGGACCATACGAGCAGTACTTC. It encodes CASSPTWGPYEQYF. J is TRBJ2-7 and V is TRBV10-2; D could derive from TRBD1 or TRBD2 (5 bases each). Trimming shortened V by 6 bases and J by 4 bases, and 16 bases separated the two germline ends. This CDR3 is 14 amino acids long. Germline CDR1 WSHSY, CDR2 SAAADI.

The chain uses TRBV19 and TRBJ2-5; D is undetermined. Germline assignment: CDR1 LNHDA and CDR2 SQIVND (reference sequence). Trimming cost V 1 base and J 4 bases, with 7 bases left between them. This CDR3 contains 13 residues. The CDR3 protein is CASSIGNGETQYF. CDR3 coding DNA: TGTGCCAGTAGTATAGGTAATGGAGAGACCCAGTACTTC. The variable domain in full, with the rest retrieved from reference TRBV19 and TRBJ2-5, is DGGITQSPKYLFRKEGQNVTLSCEQNLNHDAMYWYRQDPGQGLRLIYYSQIVNDFQKGDIAEGYSVSREKKESFPLTVTSAQKNPTAFYLCASSIGNGETQYFGPGTRLLVL.

The chain joins TRBV29-1 to TRBJ2-7; TRBD1 aligns across 7 bases. The germline V gene has CDR1 SQVTM and CDR2 ANQGSEA. Trimming cost V 7 bases and J 4 bases; bases outside gene matches: 7. The CDR3 is 12 residues long. CDR3 nucleotides: TGCAGCGCGCAAGGGACAGAGTACGAGCAGTACTTC. This codes for CSAQGTEYEQYF.

This clonotype occurred many times. This chain links TRBV7-8 with TRBJ2-7; 11 nucleotides align to TRBD2. The CDR3 contains 15 residues. Germline V gene data show CDR1 as SGHVS and CDR2 as FQNEAQ. V lost 6 bases and J lost 0; bases outside the gene matches: 4. CDR3 amino acids: CASRALAGGSYEQYF. As DNA, the CDR3 is TGTGCCAGCAGGGCCCTAGCGGGAGGCTCCTACGAGCAGTACTTC.

About this clonotype: A much more abundant neighbour one base away suggests this may be a read error. This chain uses TRBV6-2 or TRBV6-3 with TRBJ1-5; D remains unclear. This CDR3 has 14 amino acids. Between the trimmed V and J ends, which lost 0 bases and 3 bases, there was a span of 6 bases. Germline assignment: CDR1 MNHEY and CDR2 SVGEGT. The CDR3 region has the DNA TGTGCCAGCAGTTACTCGGACCCCAATCAGCCCCAGCATTTT. It is translated as CASSYSDPNQPQHF.

This clonotype was counted between two and nine times. V is TRBV18 and J is TRBJ2-5; 9 bases align to TRBD2. The ends lost 3 bases at V and 5 bases at J; junction bases unmatched: 7. The CDR3 has 15 amino acids. Looked up from germline, CDR1 is KGHSH and CDR2 is LQKENI. As DNA, the CDR3 is TGTGCCAGCTCACCTGCGGGAGGGCGCAAGGAGACCCAGTACTTC. Translated: CASSPAGGRKETQYF.

In the case of this clonotype: A much larger clone sits a single nucleotide away, making a read error possible. V gene TRBV25-1 combines with J gene TRBJ2-7; D is unclear. The CDR3 is 15 residues long. V was cut by 4 bases and J by 4 bases, with 17 bases left in between. Germline CDR1 and CDR2: MGHDK and SYGVNS. DNA for the CDR3: TGTGCCAGCAGTGGAACGGACGAACCTTGGTACGAGCAGTACTTC. Residues: CASSGTDEPWYEQYF.

This clonotype was counted at least ten times. The chain employs TRBV7-2 and TRBJ2-7, with 7 positions matching TRBD1. The CDR3 loop spans 15 amino acids. Losses at the gene ends were 5 bases for V and 2 bases for J; bases not matched to a gene: 9. CDR1 and CDR2 (germline): SGHTA, FQGNSA. CDR3 sequence reads: CASSRTGQKTYEQYF. The CDR3 bases are TGTGCCAGCAGCCGAACGGGACAGAAGACCTACGAGCAGTACTTC.

The chain is built from TRBV14 and TRBJ2-5, with 8 bases lining up with TRBD2. The germline CDR1 and CDR2 sequences are SGHDN and FVKESK. Unmatched junction bases numbered 5, after V lost 4 bases and J lost 1 base. The length of the CDR3 is 15 residues. The CDR3 sequence is CASSLQAGAQETQYF. CDR3 bases: TGTGCCAGCAGCCTCCAAGCGGGAGCCCAAGAGACCCAGTACTTC.

This clonotype was found a few times. V and J are TRBV20-1 and TRBJ2-5; the match to TRBD1 covers 10 bases. J was trimmed by 7 bases and V by 6 bases; bases with no gene match: 14. The CDR3 has 15 amino acids. Germline CDR1 is DFQATT and CDR2 is SNEGSKA (reference sequence). CDR3 coding DNA: TGCAGTGCAGGGGGGGACAGGGGACGCGAGGGGACCCAGTACTTC. Its translation: CSAGGDRGREGTQYF.

The chain uses TRBV9 and TRBJ2-5; tentatively, D is TRBD2 (5 bases). Trimming removed 8 bases from V and 3 bases from J, with 17 bases in between. Germline assignment: CDR1 SGDLS and CDR2 YYNGEE. There are 14 residues in the CDR3. CDR3 in DNA: TGTGCCAGTTATTCGGGGATGGGAGAAGAGACCCAGTACTTC. Translation: CASYSGMGEETQYF.

This clonotype was observed at least ten times. V and J are TRBV7-9 and TRBJ1-2, with D perhaps matching TRBD1 (6 bases). CDR1 SEHNR and CDR2 FQNEAQ come from the germline V gene (reference sequence). Trimming removed 5 bases at V and 6 bases at J, with 16 bases between. CDR3 length: 14 amino acids. The CDR3 DNA follows: TGTGCCAGCAGCCGAAGCACAGGGAGGGATGGCTACACCTTC. It is translated as CASSRSTGRDGYTF.

J is TRBJ1-6 and V is TRBV6-5, with 8 positions matching TRBD1. Trimming cost V 6 bases and J 7 bases; bases outside gene matches: 11. Per the germline V gene, CDR1 is MNHEY and CDR2 is SVGAGI. CDR3 size: 16 residues. The CDR3 protein is CASSPRQGTINSPLHF. CDR3 nucleotide sequence: TGTGCCAGCAGCCCTCGACAGGGGACGATAAATTCACCCCTCCACTTT.

This clonotype was seen at least ten times. The rearrangement joins TRBV20-1 to TRBJ2-7, with D possibly being TRBD1 (6 bases). CDR1 and CDR2 from the germline V gene are DFQATT and SNEGSKA (reference sequence). There are 13 residues in the CDR3. V lost 6 bases and J lost 0, with 12 bases in between. The CDR3 is CSAPGQNSYEQYF. The CDR3 nucleotides read TGCAGTGCGCCAGGACAGAACTCCTACGAGCAGTACTTC.

V usage is TRBV10-3 and J usage is TRBJ2-7; D may be TRBD1 (5 bases). Trimming removed 10 bases from V and 3 bases from J, with 16 bases in between. This CDR3 spans 13 amino acids. Germline V CDR1 and CDR2: ENHRY, SYGVKD. The CDR3 protein is CATSSDRGYEQYF. CDR3 sequence (DNA): TGTGCCACATCTTCGGATAGGGGCTACGAGCAGTACTTC.

This clonotype was observed a few times. The J gene is TRBJ1-2, the V gene TRBV6-2 or TRBV6-3; D is unresolved. Deletions cut 0 bases from V and 4 bases from J, with 15 bases between. Germline V CDR1 and CDR2: MNHEY, SVGEGT. The CDR3 totals 16 residues. Written as DNA, the CDR3 is TGTGCCAGCAGTTACTCGACTGCCAGCGCGGGCTATGGCTACACCTTC. Protein product: CASSYSTASAGYGYTF.

This clonotype was detected a few times. The chain joins TRBV25-1 to TRBJ1-6; D unresolved. Germline V gene lookup returns CDR1 MGHDK and CDR2 SYGVNS. Deletions cut 8 bases from V and 7 bases from J, with 21 bases between. The CDR3 loop spans 16 amino acids. The chain's CDR3 is CASSPGSWSQNSPLHF. Written as DNA, the CDR3 is TGTGCCAGCTCACCGGGATCGTGGTCCCAGAATTCACCCCTCCACTTT.

This clonotype has a handful of counts. The V call is TRBV10-3, the J call TRBJ1-5; no firm D call. CDR1 ENHRY and CDR2 SYGVKD come from the germline V gene. V lost 6 bases and J lost 1, with 16 bases in between. The CDR3 has 16 residues. CDR3 DNA sequence: TGTGCCATCAGCTCGCGGGTGGGAACGAGCAATCAGCCCCAGCATTTT. Translated, it gives CAISSRVGTSNQPQHF.

This clonotype was detected ten times or more. This rearrangement joins TRBV7-2 to TRBJ1-4, with a possible D match to TRBD1 (5 bases). This CDR3 contains 15 residues. CDR1 and CDR2 (germline): SGHTA, FQGNSA. V shed 4 bases and J shed 3 bases, with 12 bases lying between them. Here the CDR3 DNA reads TGTGCCAGCAGCTCCCAGGGACGGTCTAATGAAAAACTGTTTTTT. This codes for CASSSQGRSNEKLFF.

V and J are TRBV5-5 and TRBJ1-2; D possibly corresponds to TRBD1 (6 bases). This CDR3 is 15 amino acids long. CDR1 and CDR2 (germline): SGHKS, YYEKEE (reference sequence). With 4 bases removed from V and 7 bases from J, the gap between germline ends came to 20 bases. CDR3 residues: CASSKDSLWASGYTF. The CDR3 DNA sequence: TGTGCCAGCAGCAAGGACAGTTTATGGGCGTCTGGCTACACCTTC.

The V gene is TRBV29-1, the J gene TRBJ1-1; perhaps TRBD1 as D (6 bases). Trimming removed 8 bases from V and 3 bases from J, with 13 bases in between. CDR3 length equals 12 residues. Germline assignment: CDR1 SQVTM and CDR2 ANQGSEA. The CDR3 is CSLRGGDTEAFF. The CDR3 nucleotides read TGCAGCTTAAGAGGGGGGGACACTGAAGCTTTCTTT.

This clonotype was observed once. This chain uses TRBV2 with TRBJ1-2; D unresolved. There are 14 residues in the CDR3. V lost 5 bases, J lost 2 bases, and 12 bases lay in between. CDR1 and CDR2 (germline): SNHLY, FYNNEI. This CDR3 is CASSRGPENYGYTF. The DNA for the CDR3 is TGTGCCAGCAGTCGAGGTCCGGAGAACTATGGCTACACCTTC.

CDR3 in amino acids: CSVEGQMNTGELFF. The DNA of the CDR3 is TGCAGCGTTGAGGGACAGATGAACACCGGGGAGCTGTTTTTT. The chain couples TRBV29-1 to TRBJ2-2; 7 bases are shared with TRBD1. This CDR3 comprises 14 residues. CDR1 is SQVTM, CDR2 ANQGSEA, per germline. Trimming took 3 bases from V and 1 from J; bases not matched to a gene: 2.

This clonotype was counted between two and nine times. A read error may produce the germline difference seen at one junction end. This chain connects TRBV7-2 to TRBJ2-7, with a weak D call TRBD1 (6 bases). The CDR3 length is 16 residues. Germline CDR1 SGHTA, CDR2 FQGNSA. Here the CDR3 DNA reads TGCGCCAGCAGCCAAGAGGTACAGGGAAACTTCTACGAGCAGTACTTC. It specifies CASSQEVQGNFYEQYF.

The rearrangement links TRBV6-1 to TRBJ1-6; 10 bases fit TRBD1. Germline lookup yields CDR1 MNHNS and CDR2 SASEGT. Losses at the gene ends were 10 bases for V and 7 bases for J; bases not matched to a gene: 4. CDR3 length: 13 amino acids. The CDR3 is CATKDRGNSPLHF. As DNA, the CDR3 is TGTGCCACTAAGGACAGGGGGAATTCACCCCTCCACTTT.

This rearrangement joins TRBV12-3 or TRBV12-4 to TRBJ1-1, with D tentatively TRBD1 (6 bases). V dropped 4 bases and J dropped 5 bases, with 17 bases sitting between them. The CDR3 runs 15 residues. In DNA form, the CDR3 reads TGTGCCAGCAGTTACTTTAGGGGGGATTTTACTGAAGCTTTCTTT. It codes for CASSYFRGDFTEAFF.

The chain has TRBV6-5 and TRBJ1-6, with D perhaps matching TRBD1 (6 bases). Germline V gene data show CDR1 as MNHEY and CDR2 as SVGAGI. V lost 5 bases and J 9 bases, leaving 20 bases between the germline ends. This CDR3 spans 16 amino acids. For the CDR3, the DNA is TGTGCCAGCAGTGCCTTTGGGAGGGGGGTTGGTTCACCCCTCCACTTT. Its translation: CASSAFGRGVGSPLHF.

Only a few counts were recorded for this clonotype. The chain carries TRBV2 and TRBJ1-4, with D perhaps TRBD1 (6 bases). The V gene lost 7 bases and the J gene lost 5 bases, with 14 bases spanning the gap. The CDR3 is made up of 14 amino acids. In germline, CDR1 is SNHLY, CDR2 FYNNEI. For the CDR3, the DNA is TGTGCCAGCAACCAGGGGAGGGGGAATGAAAAACTGTTTTTT. Translation gives CASNQGRGNEKLFF.

This clonotype was counted at least ten times. The chain couples TRBV5-1 to TRBJ1-4; weak D call: TRBD1 (6 bases). The CDR3 loop spans 15 amino acids. Germline V gene lookup returns CDR1 SGHRS and CDR2 YFSETQ. The V end lost 0 bases, the J end lost 6 bases, and 12 bases lay between the germline ends. This CDR3 reads CASSLALRQDEKLFF. CDR3 DNA sequence: TGCGCCAGCAGCTTGGCCCTACGACAGGATGAAAAACTGTTTTTT.

V usage is TRBV7-2 and J usage is TRBJ2-7; D is perhaps TRBD2 (6 bases). The CDR3 contains 14 residues. CDR1 and CDR2 from the germline V gene are SGHTA and FQGNSA. Trimming removed 5 bases from V and 1 base from J, with 12 bases in between. The CDR3 bases are TGTGCCAGCAGCCCCAGGAGGGGATCCTACGAGCAGTACTTC. Its protein product is CASSPRRGSYEQYF.